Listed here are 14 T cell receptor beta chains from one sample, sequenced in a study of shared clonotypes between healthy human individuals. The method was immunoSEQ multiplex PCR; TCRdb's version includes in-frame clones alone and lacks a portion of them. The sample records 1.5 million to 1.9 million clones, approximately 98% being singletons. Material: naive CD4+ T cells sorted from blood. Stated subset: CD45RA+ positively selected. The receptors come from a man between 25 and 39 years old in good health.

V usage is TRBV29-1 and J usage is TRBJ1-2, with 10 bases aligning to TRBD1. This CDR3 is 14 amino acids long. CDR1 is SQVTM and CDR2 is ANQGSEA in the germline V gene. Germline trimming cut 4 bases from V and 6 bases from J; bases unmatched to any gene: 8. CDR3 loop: CSVASTGGGDGYTF. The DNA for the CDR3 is TGCAGCGTTGCGTCGACAGGGGGCGGCGATGGCTACACCTTC.

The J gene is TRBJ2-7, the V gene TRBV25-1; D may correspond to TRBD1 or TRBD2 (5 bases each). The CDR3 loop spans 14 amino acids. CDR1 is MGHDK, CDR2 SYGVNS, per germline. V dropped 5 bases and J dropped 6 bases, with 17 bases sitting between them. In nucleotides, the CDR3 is TGTGCCAGCAGTCTTTCTTCTGGGACCCTCGAGCAGTACTTC. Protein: CASSLSSGTLEQYF.

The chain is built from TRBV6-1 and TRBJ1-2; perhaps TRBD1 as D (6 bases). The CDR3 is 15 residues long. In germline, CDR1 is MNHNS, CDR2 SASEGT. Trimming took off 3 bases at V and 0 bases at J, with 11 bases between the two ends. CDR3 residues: CASSEEGGTNYGYTF. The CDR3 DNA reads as TGTGCCAGCAGTGAGGAGGGGGGAACTAACTATGGCTACACCTTC.

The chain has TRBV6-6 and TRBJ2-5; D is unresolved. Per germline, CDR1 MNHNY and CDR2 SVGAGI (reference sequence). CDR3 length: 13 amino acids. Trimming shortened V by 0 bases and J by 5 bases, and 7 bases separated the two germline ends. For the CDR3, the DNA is TGTGCCAGCAGTTACTCGACCTGGGAGACCCAGTACTTC. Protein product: CASSYSTWETQYF.

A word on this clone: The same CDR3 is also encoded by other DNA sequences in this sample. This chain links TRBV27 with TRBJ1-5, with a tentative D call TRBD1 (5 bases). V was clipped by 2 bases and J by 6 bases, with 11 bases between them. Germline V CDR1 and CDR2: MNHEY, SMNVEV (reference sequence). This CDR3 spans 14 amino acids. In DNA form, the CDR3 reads TGTGCCAGCAGTTTAGTCGGGGGGGGTCAGCCCCAGCATTTT. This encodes CASSLVGGGQPQHF.

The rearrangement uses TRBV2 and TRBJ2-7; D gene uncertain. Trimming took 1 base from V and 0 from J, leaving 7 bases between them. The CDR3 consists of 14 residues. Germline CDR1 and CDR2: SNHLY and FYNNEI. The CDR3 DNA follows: TGTGCCAGCAGTGAAGGGCATAGCTCCTACGAGCAGTACTTC. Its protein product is CASSEGHSSYEQYF.

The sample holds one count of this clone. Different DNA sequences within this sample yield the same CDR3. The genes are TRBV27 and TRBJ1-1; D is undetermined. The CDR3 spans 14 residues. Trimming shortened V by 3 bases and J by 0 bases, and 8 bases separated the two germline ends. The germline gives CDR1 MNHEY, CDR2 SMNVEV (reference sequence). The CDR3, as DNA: TGTGCCAGCAGTTTTGGAGGAATGAACACTGAAGCTTTCTTT. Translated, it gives CASSFGGMNTEAFF.

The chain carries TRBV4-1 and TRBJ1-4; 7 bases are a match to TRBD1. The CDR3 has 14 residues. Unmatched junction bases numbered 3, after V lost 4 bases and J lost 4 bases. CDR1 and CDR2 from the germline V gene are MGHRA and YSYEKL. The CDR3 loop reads CASSPTGFNEKLFF. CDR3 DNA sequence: TGCGCCAGCAGCCCGACAGGGTTTAATGAAAAACTGTTTTTT.

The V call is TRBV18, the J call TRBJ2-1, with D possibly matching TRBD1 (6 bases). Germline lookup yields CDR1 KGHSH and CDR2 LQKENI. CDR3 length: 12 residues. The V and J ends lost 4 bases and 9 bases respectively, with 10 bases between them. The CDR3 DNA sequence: TGTGCCAGCTCACTCATACAGGGTGAGCAGTTCTTC. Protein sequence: CASSLIQGEQFF.

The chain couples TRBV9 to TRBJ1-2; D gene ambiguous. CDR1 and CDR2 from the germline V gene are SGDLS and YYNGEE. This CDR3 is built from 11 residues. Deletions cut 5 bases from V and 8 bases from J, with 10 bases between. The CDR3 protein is CASSHPRGYTF. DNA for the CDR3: TGTGCCAGCAGTCACCCCCGGGGCTACACCTTC.

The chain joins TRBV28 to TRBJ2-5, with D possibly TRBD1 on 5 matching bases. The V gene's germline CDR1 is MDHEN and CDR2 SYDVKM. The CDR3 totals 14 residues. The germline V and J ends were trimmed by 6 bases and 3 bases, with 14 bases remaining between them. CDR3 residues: CASSPLAREETQYF. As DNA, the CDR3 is TGTGCCAGCAGCCCCCTCGCCAGGGAAGAGACCCAGTACTTC.

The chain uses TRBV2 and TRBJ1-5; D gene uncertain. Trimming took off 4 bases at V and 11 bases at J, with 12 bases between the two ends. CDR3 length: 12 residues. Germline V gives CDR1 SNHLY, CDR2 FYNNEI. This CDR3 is CASSVLAGAQHF. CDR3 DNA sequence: TGTGCCAGCAGTGTTTTAGCTGGAGCCCAGCATTTT.

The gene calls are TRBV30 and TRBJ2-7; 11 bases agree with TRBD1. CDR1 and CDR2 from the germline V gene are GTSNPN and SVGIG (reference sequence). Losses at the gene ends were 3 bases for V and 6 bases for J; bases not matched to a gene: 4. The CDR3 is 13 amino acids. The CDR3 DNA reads TGTGCCTGGAGGAGGACAGGGGGCTCCGAGCAGTACTTC. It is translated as CAWRRTGGSEQYF.

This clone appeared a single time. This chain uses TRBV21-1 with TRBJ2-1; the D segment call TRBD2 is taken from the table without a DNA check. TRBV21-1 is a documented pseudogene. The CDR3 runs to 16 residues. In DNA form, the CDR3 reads TGTGCCAGCAGCAAAGGAGAACGCGAGGCTAAAAATGAGCAGTTCTTC. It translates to CASSKGEREAKNEQFF.